These 11 T cell receptor beta chains share one sample of origin, sequenced in a study of blood T cells in healthy people across ages. The use of a sample-barcoded 5' primer and a J-beta primer mix characterized a second PCR of about 7 to 12 cycles. TCRdb called the 5' RACE reads again in MiXCR, with one record for every CDR3 protein. The top ten hold less than 15% of the sample, which has about 1.1 million distinct CDR3 sequences, 35% to 40% seen once. Sequenced material: blood. These receptors all come from a man between 18 and 29 years old in good health.

This clonotype has a handful of counts. The J gene is TRBJ1-5, the V gene TRBV20-1; TRBD1 is a possible D gene (5 bases). The V end lost 6 bases, the J end lost 6 bases, and 12 bases lay between the germline ends. From germline, CDR1 is DFQATT and CDR2 SNEGSKA (reference sequence). The CDR3 is made up of 12 amino acids. The CDR3 DNA reads TGCAGTGCCCCGGGACGGGGTCAGCCCCAGCATTTT. It yields the protein CSAPGRGQPQHF.

Of note for this clonotype: A read error is possible here, since a much larger clone lies one base away. The V and J genes are TRBV6-2 or TRBV6-3 and TRBJ2-7; D uncertain. Per germline, CDR1 MNHEY and CDR2 SVGEGT. This CDR3 spans 15 amino acids. CDR3 sequence: CAAQVGDQASHEQYF. DNA of the CDR3: TGTGCCGCCCAGGTAGGCGATCAGGCCTCCCACGAGCAGTACTTC.

The chain employs TRBV20-1 and TRBJ2-7, with 10 bases matching TRBD2. After removal of 5 bases from V and 0 bases from J, the junction contained 1 base not matched to a gene. Germline assignment: CDR1 DFQATT and CDR2 SNEGSKA (reference sequence). The CDR3 covers 13 residues. Here the CDR3 reads CSALAGVSYEQYF. The CDR3 region has the DNA TGCAGTGCTCTAGCGGGGGTCTCCTACGAGCAGTACTTC.

The J gene is TRBJ2-5, the V gene TRBV7-6, with TRBD1 matching over 8 bases. The DNA end favors TRBJ2-7, so the J call may be wrong. Germline CDR1 SGHVS, CDR2 FNYEAQ. CDR3 length: 15 amino acids. CDR3 region: CASSRVQGAQTEQYF. Written as DNA, the CDR3 is TGTGCCAGCAGCCGAGTCCAGGGGGCGCAGACCGAGCAGTACTTC.

This rearrangement joins TRBV27 to TRBJ2-1; 9 bases are a match to TRBD2. The J call may be faulty, since TRBJ2-7 better matches the DNA end. Germline values: CDR1 MNHEY, CDR2 SMNVEV (reference sequence). The CDR3 has 14 residues. In DNA form, the CDR3 reads TGTGCCAGCAGTTCGGGACTAGCCTACAATGAGCAGTACTTC. Its translation is CASSSGLAYNEQYF.

This clonotype was seen at least ten times. The V call is TRBV7-2, the J call TRBJ2-7; D not certain. The CDR3 extends over 12 amino acids. V dropped 5 bases and J dropped 4 bases, with 9 bases sitting between them. Germline assignment: CDR1 SGHTA and CDR2 FQGNSA. As DNA, the CDR3 is TGTGCCAGCAGCACCTCCGAATACGAGCAGTACTTC. It codes for CASSTSEYEQYF.

The chain employs TRBV7-9 and TRBJ2-2; D is unclear. Germline-derived CDR1 and CDR2 are SEHNR and FQNEAQ (reference sequence). The CDR3 consists of 11 residues. The ends were cut back, 4 bases at V and 9 bases at J, with 6 bases in the middle. The CDR3 protein is CASSSLWELFF. The CDR3 coding sequence is TGTGCCAGCAGCTCACTTTGGGAGCTGTTTTTT.

This clonotype appeared a few times. The chain employs TRBV20-1 and TRBJ2-4; TRBD1 matches 8 bases. V lost 4 bases, J lost 8 bases, and 7 bases stayed unmatched. CDR1 and CDR2 (germline): DFQATT, SNEGSKA (reference sequence). CDR3 length equals 13 residues. The DNA for the CDR3 is TGCAGTGCTACTAGGACAGGGACGGACATTCAGTACTTC. As protein: CSATRTGTDIQYF.

The chain combines TRBV20-1 with TRBJ2-1; perhaps TRBD2 as D (6 bases). Germline values: CDR1 DFQATT, CDR2 SNEGSKA (reference sequence). The CDR3 totals 12 residues. The V end was cut by 5 bases, the J end by 4 bases, with 9 bases between. CDR3 sequence: CSAPGVYNEQFF. In nucleotides, the CDR3 is TGCAGTGCTCCGGGGGTTTACAATGAGCAGTTCTTC.

This clonotype was counted between two and nine times. The chain joins TRBV5-1 to TRBJ2-5, with TRBD1 matching over 10 bases. From germline, CDR1 is SGHRS and CDR2 YFSETQ. V gave up 0 bases and J gave up 3 bases; unmatched junction bases: 11. The CDR3 totals 18 residues. CDR3 amino acids: CASSLDGTGVILEETQYF. The DNA for the CDR3 is TGCGCCAGCAGCTTGGATGGGACAGGGGTAATACTCGAAGAGACCCAGTACTTC.

The genes are TRBV5-6 and TRBJ1-5; a weak D match, TRBD1 (5 bases). Germline CDR1 SGHDT, CDR2 YYEEEE. The CDR3 runs 15 residues. V was pared by 2 bases and J by 5 bases, with 14 bases between. CDR3 sequence: CASSFSFREDQPQHF. The CDR3 bases are TGTGCCAGCAGCTTTTCGTTCAGGGAGGATCAGCCCCAGCATTTT.